This TCR beta chain was recorded in a study of T cell responses to AZD1222 COVID-19 vaccine. Comments on this clone: Its antigen is not identified.

Profiling relied on immunoSEQ multiplex PCR, and the TCRdb table lists in-frame clones only, not all of them. The repertoire includes 170,000 or so clones, about 92% of them detected once, and around 0.96% sits in the top ten. Overall study findings and caveats: Among the donors, most were white British and more were female, and clonal diversity was possibly underestimated. Spike regions recognized by vaccine-associated CD4 TCRs spanned the protein, led by 160-218 and 743-854.

The receptor was isolated from an adult in good health. Here the sequenced sample was peripheral blood, taken on day 0 of AZD1222 vaccination.

The CDR3: CASSPPPATNTGELFF. The CDR3 bases are TGTGCCAGCAGCCCTCCCCCAGCCACTAACACCGGGGAGCTGTTTTTT. The gene calls are TRBV6-2 or TRBV6-3 and TRBJ2-2; D gene unclear. This CDR3 comprises 16 residues. Per germline, CDR1 MNHEY and CDR2 SVGEGT. The V end was cut by 6 bases, the J end by 2 bases, with 16 bases between.